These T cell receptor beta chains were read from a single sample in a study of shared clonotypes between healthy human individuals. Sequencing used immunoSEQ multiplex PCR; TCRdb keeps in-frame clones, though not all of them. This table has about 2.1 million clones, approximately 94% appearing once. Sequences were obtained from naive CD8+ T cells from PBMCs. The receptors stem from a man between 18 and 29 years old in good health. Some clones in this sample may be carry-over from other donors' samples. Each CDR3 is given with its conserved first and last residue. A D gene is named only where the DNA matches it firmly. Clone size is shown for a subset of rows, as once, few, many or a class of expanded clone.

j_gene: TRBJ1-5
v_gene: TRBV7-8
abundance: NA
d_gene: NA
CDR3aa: CASSPGFLVSNQPQHF
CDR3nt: TGTGCCAGCAGCCCCGGGTTTCTGGTTAGCAATCAGCCCCAGCATTTT

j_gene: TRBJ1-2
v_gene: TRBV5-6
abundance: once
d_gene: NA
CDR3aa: CASSLAAYPNYGYTF
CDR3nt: TGTGCCAGCAGCTTGGCGGCCTATCCTAACTATGGCTACACCTTC

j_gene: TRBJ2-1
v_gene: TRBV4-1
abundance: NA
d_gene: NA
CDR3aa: CASSQGSTFLNEQFF
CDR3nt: TGCGCCAGCAGCCAAGGTTCGACATTTTTAAATGAGCAGTTCTTC

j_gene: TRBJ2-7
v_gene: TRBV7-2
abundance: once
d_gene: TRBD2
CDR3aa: CASSSRGWGLYEQYF
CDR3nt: TGTGCCAGCAGCTCACGGGGTTGGGGACTATACGAGCAGTACTTC

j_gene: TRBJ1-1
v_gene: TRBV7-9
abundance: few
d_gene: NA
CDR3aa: CASSLNRVPEAFF
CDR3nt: TGTGCCAGCAGCTTAAACAGGGTACCTGAAGCTTTCTTT

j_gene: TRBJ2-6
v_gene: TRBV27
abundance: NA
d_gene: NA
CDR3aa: CASSLASQGAPISGANVLTF
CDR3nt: TGTGCCAGCAGTTTAGCGTCCCAGGGAGCCCCGATATCTGGGGCCAACGTCCTGACTTTC

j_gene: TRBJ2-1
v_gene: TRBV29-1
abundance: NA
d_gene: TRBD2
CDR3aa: CSAQTGGPYNEQFF
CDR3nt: TGCAGCGCCCAAACGGGAGGGCCATACAATGAGCAGTTCTTC

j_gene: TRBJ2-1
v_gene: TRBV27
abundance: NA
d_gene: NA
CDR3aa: CASSLVGGATMHEQFF
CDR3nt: TGTGCCAGCAGTCTGGTGGGGGGCGCCACGATGCATGAGCAGTTCTTC

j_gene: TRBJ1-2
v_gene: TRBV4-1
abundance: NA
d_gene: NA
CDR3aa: CASSQGYGYTF
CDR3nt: TGCGCCAGCAGCCAAGGTTATGGCTACACCTTC

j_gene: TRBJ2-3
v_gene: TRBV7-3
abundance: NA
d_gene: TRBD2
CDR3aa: CASSRLAGGYDTQYF
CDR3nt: TGTGCCAGCAGCCGACTAGCGGGAGGTTACGATACGCAGTATTTT

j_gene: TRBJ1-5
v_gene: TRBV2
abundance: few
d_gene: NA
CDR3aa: CASSVTRARDQPQHF
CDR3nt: TGTGCCAGCAGTGTCACCAGGGCGCGGGATCAGCCCCAGCATTTT

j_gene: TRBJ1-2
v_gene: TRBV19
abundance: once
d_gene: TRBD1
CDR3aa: CASSIEQGAAGYTF
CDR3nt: TGTGCCAGTAGTATAGAACAGGGGGCGGCGGGCTACACCTTC

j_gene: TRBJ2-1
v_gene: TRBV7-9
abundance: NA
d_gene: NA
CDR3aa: CASSTWNEQFF
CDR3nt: TGTGCCAGCAGCACCTGGAATGAGCAGTTCTTC

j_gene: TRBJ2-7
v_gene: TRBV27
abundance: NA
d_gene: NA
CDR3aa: CASARGSSYEQYF
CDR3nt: TGTGCCAGCGCAAGGGGGTCCTCCTACGAGCAGTACTTC

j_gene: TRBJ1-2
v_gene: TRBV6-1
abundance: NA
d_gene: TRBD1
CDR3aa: CASRKQGEWSYGYTF
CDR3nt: TGTGCCAGCAGAAAACAGGGGGAGTGGAGCTATGGCTACACCTTC

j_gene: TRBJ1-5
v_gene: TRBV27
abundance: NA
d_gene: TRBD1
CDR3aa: CASPGQGFTYSNQPQHF
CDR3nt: TGTGCCAGCCCGGGACAGGGGTTTACCTATAGCAATCAGCCCCAGCATTTT

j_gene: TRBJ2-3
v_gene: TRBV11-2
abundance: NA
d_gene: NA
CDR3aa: CASSLVRGRLRDDTQYF
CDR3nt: TGTGCCAGCAGCTTAGTGCGGGGGCGACTTAGGGATGATACGCAGTATTTT

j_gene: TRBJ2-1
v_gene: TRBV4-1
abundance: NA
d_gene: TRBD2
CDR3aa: CASTQRTSGTNYNEQFF
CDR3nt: TGCGCCAGCACCCAACGGACTAGCGGGACTAACTACAATGAGCAGTTCTTC

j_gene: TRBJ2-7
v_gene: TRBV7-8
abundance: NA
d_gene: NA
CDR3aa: CASSVLGRSSYEQYF
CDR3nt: TGTGCCAGCAGCGTTCTTGGACGGAGCTCCTACGAGCAGTACTTC

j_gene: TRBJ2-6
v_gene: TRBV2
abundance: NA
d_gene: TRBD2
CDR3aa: CASRSRVGERGLSGANVLTF
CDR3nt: TGTGCCAGCCGAAGCCGGGTCGGGGAGCGGGGCCTTTCTGGGGCCAACGTCCTGACTTTC

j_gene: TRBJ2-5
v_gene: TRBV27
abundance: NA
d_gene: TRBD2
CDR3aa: CASSSKLRTRIQETQYF
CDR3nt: TGTGCCAGCAGTTCCAAACTACGGACTAGAATCCAAGAGACCCAGTACTTC

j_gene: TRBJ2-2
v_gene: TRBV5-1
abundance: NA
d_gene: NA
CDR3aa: CASSWADERELFF
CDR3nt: TGCGCCAGCAGCTGGGCTGATGAGAGGGAGCTGTTTTTT

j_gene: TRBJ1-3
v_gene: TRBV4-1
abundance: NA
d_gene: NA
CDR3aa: CASSGAGNTIYF
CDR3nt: TGCGCCAGCAGCGGGGCCGGAAACACCATATATTTT

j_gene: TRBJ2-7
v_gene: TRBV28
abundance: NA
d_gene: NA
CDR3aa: CASSAPRDISYEQYF
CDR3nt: TGTGCCAGCAGTGCGCCCCGGGACATATCCTACGAGCAGTACTTC

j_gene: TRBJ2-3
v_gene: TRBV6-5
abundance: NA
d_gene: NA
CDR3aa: CASSYRTRDTQYF
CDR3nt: TGTGCCAGCAGTTACCGGACCAGGGATACGCAGTATTTT

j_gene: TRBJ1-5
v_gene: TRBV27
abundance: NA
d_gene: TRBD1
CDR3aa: CASSSTGSNQPQHF
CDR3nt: TGTGCCAGCAGTTCGACAGGGAGCAATCAGCCCCAGCATTTT

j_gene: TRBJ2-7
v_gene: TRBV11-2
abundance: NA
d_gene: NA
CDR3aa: CASSLVSRAVGYEQYF
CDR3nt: TGTGCCAGCAGCTTAGTGTCCCGGGCGGTCGGCTACGAGCAGTACTTC

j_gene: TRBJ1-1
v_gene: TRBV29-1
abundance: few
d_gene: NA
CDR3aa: CRGGSGVEAFF
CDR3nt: TGCAGGGGCGGATCAGGGGTTGAAGCTTTCTTT

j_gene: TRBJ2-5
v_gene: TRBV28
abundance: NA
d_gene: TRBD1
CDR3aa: CASSLGTEEETQYF
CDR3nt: TGTGCCAGCAGTTTAGGGACAGAGGAAGAGACCCAGTACTTC

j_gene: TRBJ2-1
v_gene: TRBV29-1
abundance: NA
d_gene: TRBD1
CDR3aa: CSETGGGFSNEQFF
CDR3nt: TGCAGCGAAACAGGGGGCGGCTTTTCCAATGAGCAGTTCTTC

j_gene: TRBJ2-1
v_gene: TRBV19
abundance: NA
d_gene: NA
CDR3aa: CASSTGTDNEQFF
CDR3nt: TGTGCCAGTAGTACCGGGACTGACAATGAGCAGTTCTTC

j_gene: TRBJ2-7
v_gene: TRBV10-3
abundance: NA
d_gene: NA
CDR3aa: CAISEPDSYEQYF
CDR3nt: TGTGCCATCAGTGAACCGGACAGTTACGAGCAGTACTTC

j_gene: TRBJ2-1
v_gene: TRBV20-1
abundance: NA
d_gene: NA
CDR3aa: CSAPYNEQFF
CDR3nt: TGCAGTGCACCTTACAATGAGCAGTTCTTC